These 5 T cell receptor beta chains share one sample of origin, sequenced in a study of T cell responses to AZD1222 COVID-19 vaccine. Method: immunoSEQ multiplex PCR; TCRdb's copy keeps in-frame clones and lacks some. This sample yields about 120,000 clones, of which 85% to 95% are seen a single time; under 10% belongs to the top ten. The sample in question was peripheral blood, obtained on day 0 of AZD1222 vaccination. The receptors shown here come from an adult in good health.

The chain links TRBV19 to TRBJ1-6; D perhaps matches TRBD1 (6 bases). V lost 7 bases and J 6 bases, leaving 13 bases between the germline ends. The germline V gene has CDR1 LNHDA and CDR2 SQIVND (reference sequence). The CDR3 covers 14 residues. The CDR3 reads CASNPTGFNSPLHF. The CDR3 DNA sequence: TGTGCCAGTAACCCCACAGGGTTTAATTCACCCCTCCACTTT.

CDR3 sequence (DNA): TGTGCCAGCAGTGAAGAAGGGCAGAGGCTCCAGCCCCAGCATTTT. Protein sequence: CASSEEGQRLQPQHF. The genes are TRBV6-1 and TRBJ1-5; D is unclear. The CDR3 runs to 15 residues. Trimming stripped 1 base from V and 7 bases from J, with 14 bases between. Germline-derived CDR1 and CDR2 are MNHNS and SASEGT.

The CDR3 is CASSLRTNYGYTF. The CDR3 coding sequence is TGTGCCAGCAGTTTAAGAACTAACTATGGCTACACCTTC. This chain connects TRBV27 to TRBJ1-2; D ambiguous. The length of the CDR3 is 13 residues. Germline values: CDR1 MNHEY, CDR2 SMNVEV (reference sequence). V was cut by 2 bases and J by 0 bases, with 4 bases left in between.

This clone showed up just once. The CDR3 region has the DNA TGTGCCAGCAGTCTACTCGGACAGGGGGGGTACAAAAACATTCAGTACTTC. It yields the protein CASSLLGQGGYKNIQYF. This chain links TRBV27 with TRBJ2-4, with TRBD1 matching 10 bases. In germline, CDR1 is MNHEY, CDR2 SMNVEV (reference sequence). The CDR3 has 17 residues. The V and J ends lost 5 bases and 3 bases, in that order; junction bases with no gene match: 10.

This chain connects TRBV6-4 to TRBJ2-1, with a possible D match to TRBD2 (6 bases). The CDR3 extends over 15 amino acids. CDR1 is MRHNA and CDR2 is SNTAGT in the germline V gene. With 3 bases removed from V and 0 bases from J, the gap between germline ends came to 9 bases. The CDR3 bases are TGTGCCAGCAGTGAGGACGGGGGCTCCTACAATGAGCAGTTCTTC. It yields the protein CASSEDGGSYNEQFF.